Listed here are 6 T cell receptor beta chains from one sample, sequenced in a study of PD-L1 blockade in urothelial cancer. Time point denoted: peripheral blood 6 weeks after treatment start. This table comes from immunoSEQ multiplex PCR, and its TCRdb copy is limited to in-frame clones, with some not included. Of around 47,000 clones in the sample, roughly four fifths were seen once. This specimen consisted of PBMCs, obtained around atezolizumab (anti-PD-L1) treatment. These receptor sequences come from a man aged 55 to 70 with urothelial cancer.

This clone was seen once. The V call is TRBV28, the J call TRBJ2-7; 8 nucleotides align to TRBD2. With V trimmed by 6 bases and J by 7 bases, 5 bases remained unmatched. Germline CDR1 MDHEN, CDR2 SYDVKM. The CDR3 consists of 12 residues. CDR3 amino acids: CASRRTSHEQYF. The CDR3 DNA follows: TGTGCCAGCAGAAGGACTAGCCATGAGCAGTACTTC.

The chain has TRBV9 and TRBJ2-2; D ambiguous. Germline CDR1 and CDR2: SGDLS and YYNGEE. The CDR3 is 11 residues long. Trimming cost V 6 bases and J 4 bases, with 4 bases left between them. The CDR3 loop reads CASKSTGELFF. CDR3 sequence (DNA): TGTGCCAGCAAGAGCACCGGGGAGCTGTTTTTT.

The rearrangement joins TRBV2 to TRBJ1-5; 7 bases fit TRBD1. This CDR3 region has 16 residues. The V segment lost 6 bases and the J segment 8 bases; nucleotides outside the gene matches: 16. Germline CDR1 and CDR2: SNHLY and FYNNEI. The CDR3 loop is CASRARTGRVLEPQHF. The CDR3 DNA is TGTGCCAGCAGGGCTAGGACAGGTAGGGTATTGGAGCCCCAGCATTTT.

The chain combines TRBV6-5 with TRBJ2-3; D uncertain. Deletions cut 8 bases from V and 0 bases from J, with 12 bases between. CDR1 and CDR2 (germline): MNHEY, SVGAGI. CDR3 length: 14 residues. CDR3 amino acids: CASGVPPSTDTQYF. CDR3 nucleotide sequence: TGTGCCAGCGGAGTACCTCCTAGCACAGATACGCAGTATTTT.

The chain joins TRBV7-2 to TRBJ2-2, with TRBD1 matching 9 bases. Losses at the gene ends were 6 bases for V and 3 bases for J; bases not matched to a gene: 5. Germline CDR1 is SGHTA and CDR2 is FQGNSA. The CDR3 sequence is 15 residues long. Here the CDR3 reads CASSRDRVDTGELFF. CDR3 coding DNA: TGTGCCAGCAGTCGGGACAGGGTCGACACCGGGGAGCTGTTTTTT.

This clone was recorded a few times. This CDR3 reads CATSRGSVGETQYF. CDR3 DNA: TGTGCCACCAGCAGAGGGTCCGTCGGAGAGACCCAGTACTTC. V is TRBV15 and J is TRBJ2-5; D remains ambiguous. V lost 1 base, J lost 4 bases, and 10 bases lay in between. The CDR3 runs to 14 residues. The germline CDR1 and CDR2 sequences are LNHNV and YYDKDF (reference sequence). Full variable domain (remainder filled in from reference TRBV15 and TRBJ2-5): DAMVIQNPRYQVTQFGKPVTLSCSQTLNHNVMYWYQQKSSQAPKLLFHYYDKDFNNEADTPDNFQSRRPNTSFCFLDIRSPGLGDTAMYLCATSRGSVGETQYFGPGTRLLVL.